Following are 26 T cell receptor beta chains from one sample sequenced in a study of blood T cell repertoires in COVID-19 (dated by TCRdb to 2018 to 2021). The library was built by means of the immunoSEQ multiplex PCR assay. In TCRdb, the immuneACCESS table is reduced to in-frame sequences with V and J assigned. These tables do not hold every clone; where another copy was compared, an unresolved V gene accounts for under half, and the others remain unexplained. Across this sample there are approximately 120,000 clones, with around four fifths seen only once. The ten largest make up 15% to 20% of the sample. Sequencing was done on a sample of PBMCs or T cells enriched from blood (not recorded which). These receptors originate from a man aged 30 to 39 who had recovered from COVID-19.

The chain uses TRBV18 and TRBJ1-5; TRBD1 aligns across 7 bases. The ends lost 3 bases at V and 9 bases at J; junction bases unmatched: 8. This CDR3 has 14 amino acids. Per the germline V gene, CDR1 is KGHSH and CDR2 is LQKENI. Here the CDR3 reads CASSPSKGARPQHF. CDR3 nucleotide sequence: TGTGCCAGCTCACCCTCCAAGGGGGCCAGGCCCCAGCATTTT.

J is TRBJ2-7 and V is TRBV29-1, with 12 nucleotides matching TRBD2. Germline V gives CDR1 SQVTM, CDR2 ANQGSEA. V lost 4 bases, J lost 6 bases, and 4 bases stayed unmatched. The CDR3 sequence is 13 residues long. The CDR3 sequence is CSVVGTSGLEQYF. The CDR3 bases are TGCAGCGTTGTCGGGACTAGCGGGCTCGAGCAGTACTTC.

This chain uses TRBV2 with TRBJ2-7, with a weak D call TRBD2 (6 bases). V dropped 0 bases and J dropped 6 bases, with 12 bases sitting between them. Germline assignment: CDR1 SNHLY and CDR2 FYNNEI. CDR3 length: 14 residues. This CDR3 is CASSEARGVGEQYF. The DNA for the CDR3 is TGTGCCAGCAGTGAAGCGCGCGGGGTAGGCGAGCAGTACTTC.

The J gene is TRBJ2-7, the V gene TRBV10-3, with TRBD1 matching 8 bases. This CDR3 is 14 amino acids long. The ends lost 7 bases at V and 5 bases at J; junction bases unmatched: 10. Looked up from germline, CDR1 is ENHRY and CDR2 is SYGVKD. The chain's CDR3 is CAIKPGQGVHEQYF. CDR3 sequence (DNA): TGTGCCATCAAACCAGGACAGGGCGTCCACGAGCAGTACTTC.

The chain couples TRBV11-2 to TRBJ2-1; 9 bases map to TRBD1. V lost 5 bases to trimming and J lost 3 bases; unmatched junction nucleotides: 5. The CDR3 is 15 residues long. The germline gives CDR1 SGHAT, CDR2 FQNNGV. The DNA for the CDR3 is TGTGCCAGCAGCCCACGGACAGGGGTCTACAATGAGCAGTTCTTC. Translating gives CASSPRTGVYNEQFF.

This clone was seen once. The CDR3 coding sequence is TGTGCCAGTAGTTCGGGACAAAAATCCTACAATGAGCAGTTCTTC. Translating it yields CASSSGQKSYNEQFF. The chain couples TRBV19 to TRBJ2-1; D is possibly TRBD1 (6 bases). Germline V lookup: CDR1 LNHDA, CDR2 SQIVND (reference sequence). The length of the CDR3 is 15 residues. V dropped 5 bases and J dropped 1 base, with 12 bases sitting between them.

J is TRBJ2-7 and V is TRBV14, with 11 bases identical to TRBD2. The J segment lost 3 bases and the V segment lost 3 bases, leaving 7 bases of the junction unmatched. The V gene's germline CDR1 is SGHDN and CDR2 FVKESK. The CDR3 extends over 16 amino acids. The CDR3 sequence: CASSHELTSGIYEQYF. The DNA for the CDR3 is TGTGCCAGCAGCCATGAGTTGACTAGCGGGATCTACGAGCAGTACTTC. The variable domain in full, completed from reference TRBV14 and TRBJ2-7, reads EAGVTQFPSHSVIEKGQTVTLRCDPISGHDNLYWYRRVMGKEIKFLLHFVKESKQDESGMPNNRFLAERTGGTYSTLKVQPAELEDSGVYFCASSHELTSGIYEQYFGPGTRLTVT.

This clone was counted once. The CDR3 sequence: CASSHPNTEAFF. CDR3 sequence (DNA): TGTGCCAGCAGCCATCCCAACACTGAAGCTTTCTTT. The chain carries TRBV7-9 and TRBJ1-1; D is ambiguous. Germline V CDR1 and CDR2: SEHNR, FQNEAQ (reference sequence). This CDR3 is built from 12 residues. Trimming removed 5 bases from V and 2 bases from J, with 6 bases in between.

This chain uses TRBV2 with TRBJ1-2; D remains ambiguous. Germline CDR1 SNHLY, CDR2 FYNNEI. V was pared by 3 bases and J by 4 bases, with 9 bases between. The CDR3 runs 13 residues. This chain's CDR3 is CASSDEVVYGYTF. The CDR3 nucleotides read TGTGCCAGCAGTGACGAGGTGGTCTATGGCTACACCTTC.

The V call is TRBV15, the J call TRBJ1-6; D perhaps matches TRBD1 (6 bases). V was clipped by 5 bases and J by 6 bases, with 14 bases between them. Germline values: CDR1 LNHNV, CDR2 YYDKDF (reference sequence). The CDR3 loop spans 15 amino acids. CDR3 DNA: TGTGCCACCAGCGGCCAACAGGGAGTTAATTCACCCCTCCACTTT. It is translated as CATSGQQGVNSPLHF.

The chain combines TRBV5-6 with TRBJ2-1; 8 nucleotides line up with TRBD2. Germline V gives CDR1 SGHDT, CDR2 YYEEEE. V shed 0 bases and J 6 bases; nucleotides not matched to a gene: 5. The CDR3 is 15 residues long. The CDR3 loop reads CASSLGAGGSNEQFF. The CDR3 DNA is TGTGCCAGCAGCTTGGGCGCGGGGGGAAGCAATGAGCAGTTCTTC.

The chain has TRBV7-9 and TRBJ2-2; the match to TRBD2 covers 8 bases. Per the germline V gene, CDR1 is SEHNR and CDR2 is FQNEAQ (reference sequence). The CDR3 spans 18 residues. The V gene end was trimmed by 4 bases and the J gene end by 6 bases; junction bases not matched to a gene: 16. The CDR3, as DNA: TGTGCCAGCAGCTCCCCGGGGGGGGGCGCAGGTTTCGCCGGGGAGCTGTTTTTT. It translates to CASSSPGGGAGFAGELFF.

The chain employs TRBV5-1 and TRBJ1-6; maybe TRBD1 (5 bases). CDR1 and CDR2 (germline): SGHRS, YFSETQ. Trimming stripped 4 bases from V and 6 bases from J, with 8 bases between. The CDR3 consists of 13 residues. CDR3 in amino acids: CASSPGFNSPLHF. In DNA, the CDR3 is TGCGCCAGCAGCCCAGGGTTTAATTCACCCCTCCACTTT. Combining the CDR3 with reference TRBV5-1 and TRBJ1-6 gives the whole variable domain KAGVTQTPRYLIKTRGQQVTLSCSPISGHRSVSWYQQTPGQGLQFLFEYFSETQRNKGNFPGRFSGRQFSNSRSEMNVSTLELGDSALYLCASSPGFNSPLHFGNGTRLTVT.

The chain links TRBV7-9 to TRBJ2-1; TRBD1 aligns across 9 bases. Germline loops: CDR1 SEHNR, CDR2 FQNEAQ (reference sequence). The CDR3 covers 15 residues. V shed 6 bases and J 6 bases; nucleotides not matched to a gene: 9. The CDR3 region is CASSPLGTGFNEQFF. The CDR3 DNA is TGTGCCAGCAGTCCCCTTGGGACAGGGTTCAATGAGCAGTTCTTC.

In its sample, this clone was seen a few times. The rearrangement links TRBV5-6 to TRBJ2-7, with D uncertain. Germline CDR1 SGHDT, CDR2 YYEEEE. V was clipped by 0 bases and J by 0 bases, with 4 bases between them. The CDR3 covers 13 residues. The CDR3 here is CASSLDISYEQYF. DNA of the CDR3: TGTGCCAGCAGCTTGGACATCTCCTACGAGCAGTACTTC.

The chain employs TRBV5-1 and TRBJ2-5; D call uncertain. V lost 0 bases, J lost 3 bases, and 3 bases lay in between. Germline V CDR1 and CDR2: SGHRS, YFSETQ. This CDR3 has 12 residues. The CDR3 DNA sequence: TGCGCCAGCAGCTTGGCCAAAGAGACCCAGTACTTC. Amino acids: CASSLAKETQYF. The variable domain in full, with the rest retrieved from reference TRBV5-1 and TRBJ2-5, is KAGVTQTPRYLIKTRGQQVTLSCSPISGHRSVSWYQQTPGQGLQFLFEYFSETQRNKGNFPGRFSGRQFSNSRSEMNVSTLELGDSALYLCASSLAKETQYFGPGTRLLVL.

The J gene is TRBJ2-7, the V gene TRBV3-1 (or the pseudogene TRBV3-2); TRBD2 matches at 12 bases. The CDR3 consists of 14 residues. Per the germline V gene, CDR1 is LGHDT and CDR2 is YNNKEL (reference sequence). Losses at the gene ends were 4 bases for V and 6 bases for J; bases not matched to a gene: 4. The CDR3 DNA sequence: TGTGCCAGCAGCCTCGGACTAGCGGGGCGCGAGCAGTACTTC. Its translation: CASSLGLAGREQYF.

The chain couples TRBV10-1 to TRBJ2-1; TRBD2 is a possible D gene (6 bases). There are 12 residues in the CDR3. CDR1 and CDR2 (germline): WNHNN, SYGVQD (reference sequence). V lost 0 bases and J lost 15, with 12 bases in between. This chain's CDR3 is CASSESWGDPFF. CDR3 sequence (DNA): TGCGCCAGCAGTGAGTCTTGGGGGGACCCGTTCTTC.

This rearrangement joins TRBV7-6 to TRBJ1-3, with D possibly matching TRBD1 (5 bases). Trimming removed 1 base from V and 4 bases from J, with 14 bases in between. The CDR3 spans 16 residues. Germline-derived CDR1 and CDR2 are SGHVS and FNYEAQ. CDR3 loop: CASSLGAGLSGNTIYF. The DNA of the CDR3 is TGTGCCAGCAGCTTAGGTGCGGGGCTCTCCGGAAACACCATATATTTT.

V usage is TRBV4-1 and J usage is TRBJ2-2, with 10 positions matching TRBD2. The ends lost 0 bases at V and 6 bases at J; junction bases unmatched: 7. The CDR3 spans 17 residues. Germline CDR1 and CDR2: MGHRA and YSYEKL. In DNA, the CDR3 is TGCGCCAGCAGCCAAGATGTAGCGGGGGGCCCTGCCGGGGAGCTGTTTTTT. Residues: CASSQDVAGGPAGELFF.

The CDR3 is CASSEDPGQGANEQFF. The CDR3 DNA is TGCGCCAGCAGTGAGGATCCGGGACAGGGGGCCAATGAGCAGTTCTTC. The chain couples TRBV10-1 to TRBJ2-1; 12 nucleotides agree with TRBD1. This CDR3 region has 16 residues. The trim removed 2 bases at V and 6 bases at J, leaving 5 bases unmatched. The V gene's germline CDR1 is WNHNN and CDR2 SYGVQD (reference sequence).

CDR3 sequence reads: CASSQDIVRYGYTF. The CDR3, as DNA: TGTGCCAGCAGCCAAGATATAGTCCGGTATGGCTACACCTTC. The chain joins TRBV3-1 (or the pseudogene TRBV3-2) to TRBJ1-2; D gene ambiguous. The germline V gene encodes CDR1 LGHDT and CDR2 YNNKEL (reference sequence). The CDR3 is 14 residues long. Trimming shortened V by 0 bases and J by 5 bases, and 10 bases separated the two germline ends.

This chain joins TRBV18 and TRBJ1-1; 9 bases fit TRBD1. Germline assignment: CDR1 KGHSH and CDR2 LQKENI. CDR3 length equals 15 residues. V was pared by 4 bases and J by 1 base, with 4 bases of the junction left unmatched. CDR3 DNA sequence: TGTGCCAGCTCACTTCGGACAGGGGAGAACACTGAAGCTTTCTTT. This encodes CASSLRTGENTEAFF.

The J gene is TRBJ2-1, the V gene TRBV5-1; 8 nucleotides agree with TRBD1. Trimming took 2 bases from V and 4 from J; bases not matched to a gene: 5. The CDR3 length is 15 residues. Germline V gene data show CDR1 as SGHRS and CDR2 as YFSETQ. The CDR3 region has the DNA TGCGCCAGCAGCTTCGGACAGGGAACGTACAATGAGCAGTTCTTC. The encoded protein is CASSFGQGTYNEQFF.

The chain couples TRBV23-1 to TRBJ2-7; D remains unclear. TRBV23-1 falls under the ORF class, with uncertain function. V gave up 6 bases and J gave up 9 bases, with 9 bases separating them. The CDR3 spans 10 residues. CDR3 DNA: TGCGCCAGCAGCCACCAGATGCAGTACGTC. Amino acids: CASSHQMQYV.

The chain has TRBV19 and TRBJ2-7; D possibly corresponds to TRBD1 (5 bases). Germline V CDR1 and CDR2: LNHDA, SQIVND (reference sequence). The V gene lost 0 bases and the J gene lost 2 bases, with 11 bases spanning the gap. CDR3 length: 15 amino acids. Written as DNA, the CDR3 is TGTGCCAGTAGTATAGAACAGGTCTCACCCTACGAGCAGTACTTC. Residues: CASSIEQVSPYEQYF.